The 27 T cell receptor beta chains given below trace back to one sample, sequenced in a study of response to subunit inactivated influenza vaccine. TCRdb passed the RT-PCR reads through MiXCR, listing each CDR3 protein once. The profile shows about 800,000 distinct CDR3 sequences, 21% of them singletons. The source material was PBMCs from blood, sampled more than 4 days after vaccination. These receptor sequences come from a man aged 50-60 years who received an inactivated influenza vaccine.

Judged by abundance, this clonotype is medium-sized. Here the CDR3 reads CASSQPNAHERGPGDTQYF. The CDR3 bases are TGCGCCAGCAGCCAACCGAATGCCCACGAGCGGGGGCCTGGGGATACGCAGTATTTT. The rearrangement links TRBV4-3 to TRBJ2-3; TRBD2 aligns across 8 bases. Germline V gives CDR1 LGHNA, CDR2 YSLEER. This CDR3 has 19 amino acids. V lost 2 bases, J lost 6 bases, and 19 bases stayed unmatched.

The chain carries TRBV14 and TRBJ2-7, with no clear D. The V end lost 1 base, the J end lost 10 bases, and 11 bases lay between the germline ends. The CDR3 contains 12 residues. Germline V CDR1 and CDR2: SGHDN, FVKESK. CDR3 DNA: TGTGCCAGCAGCCAAGTTCCGACGCCCCAGTACTTC. Amino acid sequence: CASSQVPTPQYF.

This clonotype has just a few counts. CDR3 sequence (DNA): TGTGCCAGCAGCCCTAGCCCCGTCACGACTAGCGGGAGGGCCGAGCAGTTCTTC. It specifies CASSPSPVTTSGRAEQFF. The V gene is TRBV11-2, the J gene TRBJ2-1, with 14 bases lining up with TRBD2. The junction had 16 bases not matched to a gene; V was cut back by 5 bases and J by 10 bases. Germline-derived CDR1 and CDR2 are SGHAT and FQNNGV. This CDR3 is built from 18 residues.

In this sample, this clonotype turned up a few times. This sequence joins TRBV20-1 and TRBJ2-3, with TRBD2 identical over 11 bases. Germline values: CDR1 DFQATT, CDR2 SNEGSKA (reference sequence). The CDR3 has 13 amino acids. The V segment lost 6 bases and the J segment 6 bases; nucleotides outside the gene matches: 5. The chain's CDR3 is CSASSGGLDTQYF. The CDR3 DNA reads as TGCAGTGCATCTAGCGGGGGGTTGGATACGCAGTATTTT.

This chain joins TRBV28 and TRBJ2-2; D is perhaps TRBD1 (5 bases). CDR1 MDHEN and CDR2 SYDVKM come from the germline V gene. V shed 3 bases and J shed 4 bases, with 12 bases lying between them. This CDR3 contains 15 residues. This CDR3 is CASSFYGQGTGELFF. CDR3 nucleotide sequence: TGTGCCAGCAGTTTTTATGGCCAGGGCACCGGGGAGCTGTTTTTT.

The chain recombines TRBV5-6 with TRBJ2-1; unclear D gene. The CDR3 extends over 16 amino acids. V was cut by 0 bases and J by 2 bases, with 12 bases left in between. The germline gives CDR1 SGHDT, CDR2 YYEEEE. The CDR3 DNA reads as TGTGCCAGCAGCTTGGCACACCAGCTCACCTACAATGAGCAGTTCTTC. Its protein product is CASSLAHQLTYNEQFF.

Turning to this clonotype: As the CDR3 is not closed by the conserved phenylalanine or tryptophan, this likely results from a read error. The chain combines TRBV5-1 with TRBJ2-5, with D possibly matching TRBD1 (5 bases). CDR1 is SGHRS, CDR2 YFSETQ, per germline. This CDR3 has 14 amino acids. Between the trimmed V and J ends, which lost 0 bases and 3 bases, there was a span of 9 bases. Here the CDR3 reads CASSLAGREETQYL. The CDR3 DNA sequence: TGCGCCAGCAGCTTGGCCGGCAGGGAAGAGACCCAGTACTTA.

V is TRBV5-1 and J is TRBJ1-2, with D unclear. The CDR3 spans 11 residues. The V gene's germline CDR1 is SGHRS and CDR2 YFSETQ. With 0 bases removed from V and 7 bases from J, the gap between germline ends came to 4 bases. CDR3 in DNA: TGCGCCAGCAGCTTGGGCCTTGGCTACACCTTC. Translated, it gives CASSLGLGYTF. Full variable domain (missing parts from reference TRBV5-1 and TRBJ1-2): KAGVTQTPRYLIKTRGQQVTLSCSPISGHRSVSWYQQTPGQGLQFLFEYFSETQRNKGNFPGRFSGRQFSNSRSEMNVSTLELGDSALYLCASSLGLGYTFGSGTRLTVV.

This clonotype has more than one count but fewer than ten. The chain has TRBV12-3 or TRBV12-4 and TRBJ1-5, with TRBD1 as a possible D gene (5 bases). Trimming removed 3 bases at V and 1 base at J, with 16 bases between. The CDR3 consists of 17 residues. The CDR3 region is CASSLGLLGGSNQPQHF. The CDR3 nucleotides read TGTGCCAGCAGTTTGGGGCTCTTGGGGGGAAGCAATCAGCCCCAGCATTTT.

In its sample, this clonotype was seen a few times. This chain joins TRBV4-3 and TRBJ2-3, with 8 bases matching TRBD2. This CDR3 comprises 16 residues. CDR1 and CDR2 (germline): LGHNA, YSLEER. Trimming removed 3 bases from V and 2 bases from J; junction bases left unmatched: 7. CDR3 bases: TGCGCCAGCAGCCAGACCGGGACTAGATCCACAGATACGCAGTATTTT. Translating gives CASSQTGTRSTDTQYF.

This sequence joins TRBV20-1 and TRBJ1-5; 7 bases agree with TRBD1. This CDR3 is 13 amino acids long. The germline gives CDR1 DFQATT, CDR2 SNEGSKA (reference sequence). The V segment lost 6 bases and the J segment 3 bases; nucleotides outside the gene matches: 5. CDR3 coding DNA: TGCAGTGCCCACGGGACAGTCAATCAGCCCCAGCATTTT. It codes for CSAHGTVNQPQHF.

This clonotype appeared once. The genes are TRBV18 and TRBJ2-7; no firm D call. The CDR3 consists of 16 residues. Trimming removed 2 bases from V and 5 bases from J, with 19 bases in between. Per the germline V gene, CDR1 is KGHSH and CDR2 is LQKENI. The CDR3 DNA reads TGTGCCAGCTCACCATTCGTCGGTACCGCCCCCGACGAGCAGTACTTC. This codes for CASSPFVGTAPDEQYF.

V and J are TRBV7-9 and TRBJ2-1; no definite D call. Germline loops: CDR1 SEHNR, CDR2 FQNEAQ (reference sequence). CDR3 size: 14 residues. Trimming cost V 5 bases and J 8 bases, with 16 bases left between them. The CDR3 DNA sequence: TGTGCCAGCAGCCCCCGGGCCTACGGGCATGAGCAGTTCTTC. Protein sequence: CASSPRAYGHEQFF.

This clonotype was seen ten or more times. This chain joins TRBV7-2 and TRBJ2-3, with a tentative D call TRBD2 (6 bases). V lost 3 bases and J lost 8, with 9 bases in between. Germline loops: CDR1 SGHTA, CDR2 FQGNSA. This CDR3 contains 12 residues. The CDR3 nucleotides are TGTGCCAGCAGCTTTGAAGCGGGTACGCAGTATTTT. Amino acids: CASSFEAGTQYF.

This chain uses TRBV5-1 with TRBJ1-1; D is perhaps TRBD1 (6 bases). V gave up 0 bases and J gave up 6 bases, with 12 bases separating them. The V gene's germline CDR1 is SGHRS and CDR2 YFSETQ. This CDR3 has 14 residues. The CDR3 DNA reads TGCGCCAGCAGCTTGGAGGGGGGAAGCGCTGAAGCTTTCTTT. The encoded protein is CASSLEGGSAEAFF.

Only a few counts were recorded for this clonotype. This chain uses TRBV12-3 or TRBV12-4 with TRBJ2-7; D might be TRBD2 (5 bases). There are 14 residues in the CDR3. The V end lost 4 bases, the J end lost 2 bases, and 12 bases lay between the germline ends. In DNA form, the CDR3 reads TGTGCCAGCAGTTCATGGACTCAGACCTACGAGCAGTACTTC. Translating gives CASSSWTQTYEQYF.

This clonotype was seen a few times. The V gene is TRBV7-9, the J gene TRBJ1-2, with D hard to call. The CDR3 consists of 12 residues. Germline V gene lookup returns CDR1 SEHNR and CDR2 FQNEAQ (reference sequence). V shed 1 base and J shed 8 bases, with 8 bases lying between them. The CDR3 loop is CASSLESRGYTF. CDR3 nucleotides: TGTGCCAGCAGCTTAGAAAGTAGAGGCTACACCTTC.

This clonotype was picked up a small number of times. The chain links TRBV6-2 or TRBV6-3 to TRBJ1-5, with TRBD1 as a possible D gene (5 bases). With 2 bases removed from V and 2 bases from J, the gap between germline ends came to 10 bases. This CDR3 has 15 amino acids. CDR1 and CDR2 (germline): MNHEY, SVGEGT. The CDR3 region has the DNA TGTGCCAGCAGTTACGGCAGGGTGGGCAATCAGCCCCAGCATTTT. This codes for CASSYGRVGNQPQHF.

This rearrangement joins TRBV5-1 to TRBJ2-4; D is undetermined. The V gene's germline CDR1 is SGHRS and CDR2 YFSETQ. Between the trimmed V and J ends, which lost 5 bases and 2 bases, there was a span of 11 bases. The CDR3 has 14 residues. The CDR3 loop is CASSLGDPKNIQYF. The CDR3, as DNA: TGCGCCAGCAGTCTTGGGGATCCCAAAAACATTCAGTACTTC.

The chain combines TRBV7-2 with TRBJ2-4; either TRBD1 or TRBD2 may supply D (5 bases each). CDR1 is SGHTA and CDR2 is FQGNSA in the germline V gene. V lost 5 bases and J 7 bases, leaving 15 bases between the germline ends. The CDR3 consists of 14 residues. The CDR3 region has the DNA TGTGCCAGCAGCCCCGGCCTAGGGACCAACATTCAGTACTTC. Protein product: CASSPGLGTNIQYF.

V is TRBV4-2 and J is TRBJ2-7, with D perhaps matching TRBD1 (5 bases). This CDR3 region has 15 residues. Germline loops: CDR1 LGHNA, CDR2 YNFKEQ. V lost 1 base and J 3 bases, leaving 13 bases between the germline ends. CDR3 bases: TGTGCCAGCAGCCAAGGCCAGGGAATAATCTACGAGCAGTACTTC. As protein: CASSQGQGIIYEQYF.

This clonotype was detected a few times. The chain is built from TRBV11-1 and TRBJ2-5, with D possibly matching TRBD1 (6 bases). The CDR3 runs to 14 residues. The V gene's germline CDR1 is SGHAT and CDR2 FQDESV (reference sequence). Trimming shortened V by 0 bases and J by 5 bases, and 10 bases separated the two germline ends. This chain's CDR3 is CASSLAWQGETQYF. The CDR3 DNA sequence: TGTGCCAGCAGCTTAGCTTGGCAGGGGGAGACCCAGTACTTC.

The rearrangement uses TRBV28 and TRBJ1-4; D is uncertain. Between the trimmed V and J ends, which lost 3 bases and 4 bases, there was a span of 9 bases. The CDR3 runs to 14 residues. Germline V lookup: CDR1 MDHEN, CDR2 SYDVKM. In nucleotides, the CDR3 is TGTGCCAGCAGTTTTGTGCCCCGTAATGAAAAACTGTTTTTT. This translates into CASSFVPRNEKLFF.

The gene calls are TRBV11-2 and TRBJ2-3, with 10 bases aligning to TRBD2. The CDR3 spans 18 residues. Trimming cost V 5 bases and J 2 bases; bases outside gene matches: 13. Germline CDR1 and CDR2: SGHAT and FQNNGV. The CDR3 spells CASSHGLAAKLDTDTQYF. CDR3 in DNA: TGTGCCAGCAGCCACGGACTAGCGGCGAAACTCGACACAGATACGCAGTATTTT.

This sequence joins TRBV20-1 and TRBJ2-3, with D possibly TRBD2 on 6 matching bases. CDR3 length: 14 residues. V lost 3 bases to trimming and J lost 1 base, with 11 bases between them. CDR1 DFQATT and CDR2 SNEGSKA come from the germline V gene (reference sequence). This chain's CDR3 is CSASWGVGTDTQYF. CDR3 coding DNA: TGCAGTGCTAGTTGGGGGGTAGGCACAGATACGCAGTATTTT.

This clonotype was picked up a small number of times. The chain carries TRBV7-2 and TRBJ2-2; TRBD2 might be the D (5 bases). CDR1 SGHTA and CDR2 FQGNSA come from the germline V gene. The CDR3 length is 16 residues. The V and J ends lost 2 bases and 2 bases respectively, with 12 bases between them. The CDR3 DNA reads as TGTGCCAGCAGCTTAAGTATGAGCGGTAACACCGGGGAGCTGTTTTTT. Its translation is CASSLSMSGNTGELFF.

This clonotype showed up many times. In DNA form, the CDR3 reads TGTGCCAGCAGCTTAATGGGGGTATCAGGTGATGAGCAGTTCTTC. Translation: CASSLMGVSGDEQFF. The chain uses TRBV11-2 and TRBJ2-1; possibly TRBD1 or TRBD2 for D (5 bases each). The CDR3 extends over 15 amino acids. Trimming took off 2 bases at V and 8 bases at J, with 16 bases between the two ends. In germline, CDR1 is SGHAT, CDR2 FQNNGV.